The rows below give T cell receptor beta chains drawn from one sample of a study of T cells in localized non-small cell lung cancer. Sequencing was performed with immunoSEQ multiplex PCR; in TCRdb, only in-frame clones are kept and a portion is missing. In the table there are 37,000 or so clones, over 80% of which are singletons. Sequenced material: peripheral blood, taken before any cancer treatment. Receptor source: a woman aged 40-75 years with stage I lung adenocarcinoma. CDR3s include the opening cysteine and the closing phenylalanine or tryptophan. A D gene is named only where the DNA matches it firmly. Clone size is not always given. Where it is, it says once, few, many or a class for expanded clones.

j_call | clone_size | v_call | d_call | cdr3_aa | cdr3_nt
TRBJ2-4 | . | TRBV2 | TRBD1 | CASSERTGGKNIQYF | TGTGCCAGCAGTGAGAGGACAGGGGGCAAAAACATTCAGTACTTC
TRBJ2-3 | once | TRBV11-3 | TRBD1 | CASSPGQGWEADTQYF | TGTGCCAGCAGCCCCGGACAGGGCTGGGAGGCAGATACGCAGTATTTT
TRBJ2-1 | . | TRBV27 | . | CASSGINEQFF | TGTGCCAGCAGTGGTATCAATGAGCAGTTCTTC
TRBJ2-3 | once | TRBV5-1 | . | CASSPQGLNTDTQYF | TGCGCCAGCAGTCCACAGGGTCTTAACACAGATACGCAGTATTTT
TRBJ2-7 | . | TRBV6-5 | TRBD2 | CASSYIAGAMEQYF | TGTGCCAGCAGTTATATAGCGGGAGCTATGGAGCAGTACTTC
TRBJ2-5 | once | TRBV29-1 | . | CSVRDSWVPTQYF | TGCAGCGTGCGGGACTCCTGGGTACCAACCCAGTACTTC
TRBJ1-6 | few | TRBV4-1 | . | CASSQELDAPRSPLHF | TGCGCCAGCAGCCAAGAATTGGACGCCCCTCGCTCACCCCTCCACTTT
TRBJ1-1 | . | TRBV7-9 | . | CASSLGEGDTEAFF | TGTGCCAGCAGCTTGGGTGAGGGTGACACTGAAGCTTTCTTT
TRBJ2-1 | once | TRBV15 | TRBD1 | CATSIRTGIGNEQFF | TGTGCCACCAGCATCCGGACAGGGATAGGCAATGAGCAGTTCTTC
TRBJ2-1 | . | TRBV27 | . | CASSSREYNEQFF | TGTGCCAGCAGTTCCCGGGAATACAATGAGCAGTTCTTC
TRBJ1-4 | once | TRBV11-2 | . | CASSLSPRAITVTNEKLFF | TGTGCCAGCAGCTTAAGCCCTAGAGCCATAACGGTTACTAATGAAAAACTGTTTTTT
TRBJ2-5 | . | TRBV7-6 | . | CASSPGETQYF | TGTGCCAGCAGCCCCGGTGAGACCCAGTACTTC
TRBJ2-7 | . | TRBV7-8 | TRBD1 | CASSLGWQGAPLNF | TGTGCCAGCAGCTTAGGTTGGCAGGGGGCCCCTCTTAACTTC
TRBJ2-2 | . | TRBV6-5 | TRBD2 | CASSSPTSRHGELFF | TGTGCCAGCAGTTCCCCGACTAGCAGGCACGGGGAGCTGTTTTTT
TRBJ1-4 | once | TRBV2 | TRBD1 | CASSLQGAANEKLFF | TGTGCCAGCAGTTTACAGGGGGCGGCTAATGAAAAACTGTTTTTT
TRBJ2-3 | . | TRBV14 | . | CASSHADTQYF | TGTGCCAGCAGCCACGCAGATACGCAGTATTTT
TRBJ2-1 | . | TRBV18 | TRBD2 | CASSPELGLAGDNEQFF | TGTGCCAGCTCACCCGAGCTGGGGCTAGCGGGAGACAATGAGCAGTTCTTC
TRBJ1-1 | once | TRBV29-1 | TRBD1 | CSVPNRQGNTEAFF | TGCAGCGTTCCCAACCGACAGGGGAACACTGAAGCTTTCTTT
TRBJ2-7 | . | TRBV6-6 | . | CASTNPGPVYEQYF | TGTGCCAGCACTAACCCGGGACCGGTCTACGAGCAGTACTTC
TRBJ1-5 | . | TRBV7-2 | TRBD1 | CASSARQGVGQPQHF | TGTGCCAGCAGCGCCAGACAGGGGGTGGGACAGCCCCAGCATTTT
TRBJ2-7 | . | TRBV10-3 | . | CASRSSDGSSYEQYF | TGTGCCAGCCGCTCCTCGGACGGAAGCTCCTACGAGCAGTACTTC
TRBJ2-3 | . | TRBV7-9 | TRBD2 | CASSLYGRAEGTDTQYF | TGTGCCAGCAGCTTATACGGGAGGGCCGAAGGCACAGATACGCAGTATTTT
TRBJ1-5 | . | TRBV5-6 | . | CASSLGAAQPQHF | TGTGCCAGCAGCTTGGGTGCGGCACAGCCCCAGCATTTT
TRBJ2-2 | once | TRBV29-1 | . | CSARVTSTGELFF | TGCAGCGCCCGGGTGACAAGCACCGGGGAGCTGTTTTTT